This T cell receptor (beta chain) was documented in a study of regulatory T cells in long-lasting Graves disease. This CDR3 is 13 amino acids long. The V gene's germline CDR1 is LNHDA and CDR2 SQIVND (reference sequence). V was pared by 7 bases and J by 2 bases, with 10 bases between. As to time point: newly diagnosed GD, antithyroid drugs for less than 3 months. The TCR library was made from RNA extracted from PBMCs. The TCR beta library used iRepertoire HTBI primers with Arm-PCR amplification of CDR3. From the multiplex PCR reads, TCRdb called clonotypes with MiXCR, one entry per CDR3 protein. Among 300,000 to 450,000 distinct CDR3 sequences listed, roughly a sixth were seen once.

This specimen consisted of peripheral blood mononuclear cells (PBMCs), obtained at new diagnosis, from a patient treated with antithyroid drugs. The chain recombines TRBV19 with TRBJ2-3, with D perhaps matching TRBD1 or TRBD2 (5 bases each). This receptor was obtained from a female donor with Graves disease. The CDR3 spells CASNEGFTDTQYF. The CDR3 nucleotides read TGTGCCAGTAATGAGGGGTTCACAGATACGCAGTATTTT. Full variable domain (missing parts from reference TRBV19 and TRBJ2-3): DGGITQSPKYLFRKEGQNVTLSCEQNLNHDAMYWYRQDPGQGLRLIYYSQIVNDFQKGDIAEGYSVSREKKESFPLTVTSAQKNPTAFYLCASNEGFTDTQYFGPGTRLTVL.